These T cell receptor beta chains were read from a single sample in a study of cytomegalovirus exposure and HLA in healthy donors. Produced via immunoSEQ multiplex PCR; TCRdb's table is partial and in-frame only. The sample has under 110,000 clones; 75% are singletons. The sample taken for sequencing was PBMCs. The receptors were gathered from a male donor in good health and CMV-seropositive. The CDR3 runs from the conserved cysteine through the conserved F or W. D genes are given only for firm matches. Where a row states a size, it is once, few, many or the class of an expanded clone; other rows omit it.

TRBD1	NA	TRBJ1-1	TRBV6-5	TGTGCCAGCACCGGGACAGCTGAAGCTTTCTTT	CASTGTAEAFF
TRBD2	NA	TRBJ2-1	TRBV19	TGTGCCAGTAGAACTAGCGGGAGAGCTGAGCAGTTCTTC	CASRTSGRAEQFF
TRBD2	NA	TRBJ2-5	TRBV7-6	TGTGCCAGCAGCTTACCAGCGGGGGGGTACCAAGAGACCCAGTACTTC	CASSLPAGGYQETQYF
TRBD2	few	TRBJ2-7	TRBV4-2	TGTGCCAGCAGCCAAGATCCAAGCGGGATCGGGTACGAGCAGTACTTC	CASSQDPSGIGYEQYF
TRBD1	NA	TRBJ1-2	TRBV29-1	TGCAGCGTTGATAAGGACAGGGTAGACTATGGCTACACCTTC	CSVDKDRVDYGYTF
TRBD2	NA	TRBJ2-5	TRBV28	TGTGCCAGCAGTGTACAGCGGGAGTCCCAAGAGACCCAGTACTTC	CASSVQRESQETQYF
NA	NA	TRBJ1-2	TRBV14	TGTGCCAGCAGCCAAGGCTCCAGGATCTATGGCTACACCTTC	CASSQGSRIYGYTF
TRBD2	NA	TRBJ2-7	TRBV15	TGTGCCACCAGCAGAGAGGGAGGGGTTACGGTGCAGTACTTC	CATSREGGVTVQYF
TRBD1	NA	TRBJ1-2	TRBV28	TGTGCCGCGACCCCGAGACAGGGAGAATCAGAGGCTAACTATGGCTACACCTTC	CAATPRQGESEANYGYTF
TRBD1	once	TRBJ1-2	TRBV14	TGTGCCAGCAGGGCTCCAGGGGGTCATGGCTACACCTTC	CASRAPGGHGYTF
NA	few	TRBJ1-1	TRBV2	TGTGCCAGCACCTACGAGCACGCTGAAGCTTTCTTT	CASTYEHAEAFF
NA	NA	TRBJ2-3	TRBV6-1	TGTGCCAGCAAGGGACACGGGTTTTTAGATACGCAGTATTTT	CASKGHGFLDTQYF
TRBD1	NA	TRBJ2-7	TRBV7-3	TGTGCCAGCAGCTTCGGACAGGGCGACTACGAGCAGTACTTC	CASSFGQGDYEQYF
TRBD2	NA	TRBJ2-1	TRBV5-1	TGCGCCAGCAGGTCTAGCGGGAGGCCATCCGCCTACAATGAGCAGTTCTTC	CASRSSGRPSAYNEQFF
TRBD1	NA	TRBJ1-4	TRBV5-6	TGTGCCAGCAGCTTACAGGGGACGACTAATGAAAAACTGTTTTTT	CASSLQGTTNEKLFF